The 12 T cell receptor beta chains presented below share a single source sample, sequenced in a study of glioma-infiltrating T cells. TCR alpha and beta CDR3 regions were amplified from RNA using iRepertoire nested multiplex PCR. Using its own MiXCR run on the multiplex PCR reads, TCRdb lists one record per CDR3 protein. The data hold about 5,700 distinct CDR3 sequences, with 40% to 55% observed a single time. Sequences were obtained from glioma tissue, nonneoplastic brain tissue, or PBMCs (not recorded which). The receptor set was obtained from a human donor with low-grade glioma or glioblastoma, undergoing nonglioma brain surgery, or in good health (not recorded which).

This clonotype has at least ten counts. This chain joins TRBV12-3 or TRBV12-4 and TRBJ2-1, with 7 bases aligning to TRBD1. Losses at the gene ends were 7 bases for V and 5 bases for J; bases not matched to a gene: 11. This CDR3 spans 15 amino acids. CDR3 loop: CASNAGTALDNEQFF. The CDR3, as DNA: TGTGCCAGCAACGCCGGGACAGCCCTAGACAATGAGCAGTTCTTC.

In this sample, this clonotype is medium-sized. The J gene is TRBJ1-1, the V gene TRBV20-1, with TRBD1 matching over 7 bases. Germline CDR1 and CDR2: DFQATT and SNEGSKA (reference sequence). The V gene end was trimmed by 6 bases and the J gene end by 5 bases; junction bases not matched to a gene: 9. CDR3 length equals 13 residues. The CDR3 region is CSADRDSGTEAFF. Written as DNA, the CDR3 is TGCAGTGCGGATAGGGACAGTGGAACTGAAGCTTTCTTT.

The rearrangement joins TRBV6-1 to TRBJ2-3, with unresolved D. From germline, CDR1 is MNHNS and CDR2 SASEGT. This CDR3 has 13 amino acids. V was pared by 6 bases and J by 1 base, with 8 bases between. CDR3 bases: TGTGCCAGCAGGGGCAGTCGCACAGATACGCAGTATTTT. Translating gives CASRGSRTDTQYF.

This clonotype was recorded many times. The V and J genes are TRBV11-2 and TRBJ2-7, with no clear D. The CDR3 is 15 residues long. Germline lookup yields CDR1 SGHAT and CDR2 FQNNGV. V was shortened by 5 bases and J by 0 bases, with 14 bases between the two germline ends. The CDR3 DNA reads TGTGCCAGCAGCCCCCTTACAGTTATCTCCTACGAGCAGTACTTC. Translation gives CASSPLTVISYEQYF.

This clonotype was detected many times. V is TRBV11-3 and J is TRBJ2-3; 8 nucleotides align to TRBD1. This CDR3 is 15 amino acids long. The J segment lost 3 bases and the V segment lost 8 bases, leaving 10 bases of the junction unmatched. Per germline, CDR1 SGHNT and CDR2 YENEEA. This chain's CDR3 is CASGDGQGGTDTQYF. The CDR3 region has the DNA TGTGCCAGCGGGGATGGACAGGGCGGAACAGATACGCAGTATTTT.

As DNA, the CDR3 is TGTGCCAGCAGCACCGGACTAGCGGGAGATGAGCAGTTCTTC. It translates to CASSTGLAGDEQFF. The gene calls are TRBV28 and TRBJ2-1; TRBD2 matches 13 bases. V lost 6 bases to trimming and J lost 8 bases; unmatched junction nucleotides: 4. The CDR3 runs 14 residues. The germline V gene encodes CDR1 MDHEN and CDR2 SYDVKM.

In its sample, this clonotype was seen many times. V usage is TRBV6-6 and J usage is TRBJ1-5; D remains ambiguous. Germline V gene sequence: CDR1 MNHNY, CDR2 SVGAGI (reference sequence). This CDR3 is built from 16 residues. The V end lost 2 bases, the J end lost 0 bases, and 11 bases lay between the germline ends. DNA for the CDR3: TGTGCCAGCAGTTACCGGAGGACGCGTAGCAATCAGCCCCAGCATTTT. This sequence encodes CASSYRRTRSNQPQHF.

The CDR3 protein is CASSTDPGTGATGELFF. The CDR3 coding sequence is TGCGCCAGCAGCACGGACCCCGGGACAGGGGCCACCGGGGAGCTGTTTTTT. J is TRBJ2-2 and V is TRBV5-1; 10 bases are shared with TRBD1. The CDR3 has 17 residues. Trimming cost V 4 bases and J 4 bases; bases outside gene matches: 10. Looked up from germline, CDR1 is SGHRS and CDR2 is YFSETQ.

Relative to its sample, this clonotype is large (0.1 to 1%). This rearrangement joins TRBV20-1 to TRBJ1-1; D gene ambiguous. The germline V and J ends were trimmed by 0 bases and 5 bases, with 13 bases remaining between them. The germline V gene encodes CDR1 DFQATT and CDR2 SNEGSKA (reference sequence). The CDR3 consists of 14 residues. The CDR3 sequence: CSARDDRRRTEAFF. The CDR3 nucleotides are TGCAGTGCTAGAGATGATAGGAGGCGGACTGAAGCTTTCTTT.

V is TRBV30 and J is TRBJ2-1; 12 bases are a match to TRBD2. The CDR3 totals 18 residues. Germline CDR1 GTSNPN, CDR2 SVGIG (reference sequence). V was clipped by 1 base and J by 0 bases; unmatched bases: 7. CDR3 loop: CAWSGLAGVQSSYNEQFF. In DNA form, the CDR3 reads TGTGCCTGGAGTGGACTAGCGGGAGTCCAGAGCTCCTACAATGAGCAGTTCTTC.

Comments on this clonotype: The junction does not match germline at one end; this may be a read error. This chain connects TRBV6-2 or TRBV6-3 to TRBJ2-1; no definite D call. This CDR3 spans 12 amino acids. Per germline, CDR1 MNHEY and CDR2 SVGEGT. CDR3 residues: CASCYNSLVPIF. The CDR3 nucleotides read TGTGCCAGCTGTTACAATTCCCTAGTCCCAATCTTC.

The chain recombines TRBV20-1 with TRBJ1-2; 8 nucleotides match TRBD1. The CDR3 sequence is 13 residues long. The junction had 1 base not matched to a gene; V was cut back by 0 bases and J by 4 bases. Germline V gene sequence: CDR1 DFQATT, CDR2 SNEGSKA (reference sequence). The CDR3 DNA is TGCAGTGCTAGAGAGACAGGGGCCTATGGCTACACCTTC. Translation gives CSARETGAYGYTF.